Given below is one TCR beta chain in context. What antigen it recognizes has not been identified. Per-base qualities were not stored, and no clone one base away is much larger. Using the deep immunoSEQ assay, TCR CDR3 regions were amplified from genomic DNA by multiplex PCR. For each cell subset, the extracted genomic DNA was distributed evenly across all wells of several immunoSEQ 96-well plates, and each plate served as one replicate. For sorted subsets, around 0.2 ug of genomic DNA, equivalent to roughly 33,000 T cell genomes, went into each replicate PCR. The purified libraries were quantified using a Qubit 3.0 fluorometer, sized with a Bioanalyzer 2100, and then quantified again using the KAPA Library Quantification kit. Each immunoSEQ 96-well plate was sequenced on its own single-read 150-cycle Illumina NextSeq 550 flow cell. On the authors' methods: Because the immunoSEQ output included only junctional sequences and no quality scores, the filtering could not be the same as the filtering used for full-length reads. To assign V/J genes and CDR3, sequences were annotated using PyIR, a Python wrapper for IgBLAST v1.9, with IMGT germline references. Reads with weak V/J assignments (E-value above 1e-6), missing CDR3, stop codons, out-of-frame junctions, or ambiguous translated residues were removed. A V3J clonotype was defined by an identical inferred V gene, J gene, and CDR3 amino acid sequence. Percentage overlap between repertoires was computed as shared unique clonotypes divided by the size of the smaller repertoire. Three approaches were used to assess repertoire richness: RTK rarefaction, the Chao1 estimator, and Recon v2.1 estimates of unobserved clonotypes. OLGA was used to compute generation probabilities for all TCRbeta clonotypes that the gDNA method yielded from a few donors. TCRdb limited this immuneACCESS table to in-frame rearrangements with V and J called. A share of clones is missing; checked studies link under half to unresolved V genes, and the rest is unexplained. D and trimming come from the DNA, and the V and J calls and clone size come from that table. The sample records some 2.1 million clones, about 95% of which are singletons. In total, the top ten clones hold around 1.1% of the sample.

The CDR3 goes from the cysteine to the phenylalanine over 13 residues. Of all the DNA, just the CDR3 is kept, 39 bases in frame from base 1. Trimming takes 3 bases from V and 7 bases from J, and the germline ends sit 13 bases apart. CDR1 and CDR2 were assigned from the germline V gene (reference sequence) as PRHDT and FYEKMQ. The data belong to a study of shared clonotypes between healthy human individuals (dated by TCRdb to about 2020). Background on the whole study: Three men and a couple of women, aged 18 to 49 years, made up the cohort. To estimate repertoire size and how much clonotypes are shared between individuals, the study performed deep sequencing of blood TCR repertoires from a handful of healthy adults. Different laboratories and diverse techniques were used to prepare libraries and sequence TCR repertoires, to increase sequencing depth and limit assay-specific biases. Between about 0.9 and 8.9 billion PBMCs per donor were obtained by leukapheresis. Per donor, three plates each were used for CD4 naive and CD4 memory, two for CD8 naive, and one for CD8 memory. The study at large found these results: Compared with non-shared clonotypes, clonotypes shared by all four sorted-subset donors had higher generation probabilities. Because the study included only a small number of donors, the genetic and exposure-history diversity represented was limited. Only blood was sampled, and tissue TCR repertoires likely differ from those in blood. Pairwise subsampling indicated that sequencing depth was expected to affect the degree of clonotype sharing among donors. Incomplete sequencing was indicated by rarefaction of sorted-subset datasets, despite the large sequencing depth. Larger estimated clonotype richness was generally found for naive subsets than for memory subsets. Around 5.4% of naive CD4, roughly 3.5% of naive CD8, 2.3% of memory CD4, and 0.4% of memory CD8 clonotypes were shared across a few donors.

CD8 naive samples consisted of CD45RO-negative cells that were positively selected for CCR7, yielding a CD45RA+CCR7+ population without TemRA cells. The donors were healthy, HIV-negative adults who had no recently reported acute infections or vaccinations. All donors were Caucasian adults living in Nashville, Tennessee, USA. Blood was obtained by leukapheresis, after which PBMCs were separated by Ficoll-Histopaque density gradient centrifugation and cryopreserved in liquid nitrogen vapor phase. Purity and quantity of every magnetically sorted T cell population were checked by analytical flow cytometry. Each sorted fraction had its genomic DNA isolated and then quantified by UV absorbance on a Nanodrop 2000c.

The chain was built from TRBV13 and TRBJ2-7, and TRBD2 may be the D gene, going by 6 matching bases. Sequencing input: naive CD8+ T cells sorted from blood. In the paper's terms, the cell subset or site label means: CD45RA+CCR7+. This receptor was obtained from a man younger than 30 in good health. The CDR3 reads CASSLGGGREQYF. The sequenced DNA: TGTGCCAGCAGCTTGGGGGGAGGTAGGGAGCAGTACTTC.